This TCR beta chain comes out of a study of metastatic and nonmetastatic thyroid tumors. At the level of the study: Repertoires from blood and tumor or nodule tissue of malignant and benign thyroid patients were compared.

Trimming cost V 1 base and J 3 bases, with 12 bases left between them. The CDR3 totals 15 residues. Germline values: CDR1 LGHDT, CDR2 YNNKEL (reference sequence). Whole-study results and caveats: Malignant thyroid tumors reportedly exceeded benign nodules significantly in TCR beta diversity, with the difference appearing in blood and tumor.

There were no patients who had received any treatment before thyroid surgery. Original data processing: Differences in CDR3 between clinicopathological groups were drawn on to build a classifier intended to discriminate distant-metastatic papillary thyroid cancer patients. TCRdb reanalyzed the PCR reads via MiXCR. The V and J calls, along with clone size, are taken from TCRdb and not from the paper's own processing. In the table there are 11,000 to 15,000 clones, 20% to 30% of which are singletons. Of note for this clone: The antigen remains undetermined.

The V gene is TRBV3-1, the J gene TRBJ2-5; tentative D call: TRBD1 (5 bases). Material for sequencing was tumor tissue. The TCR comes from a female donor with papillary thyroid cancer or a benign thyroid nodule (not recorded which). Some clones in this sample may be carry-over from other donors' samples. The DNA of the CDR3 is TGTGCCAGCAGCCAAGCTGGGGCAAGCGAAGAGACCCAGTACTTC. It is translated as CASSQAGASEETQYF.